This TCR beta chain was found in a study of Graves' ophthalmopathy and Graves' hyperthyroidism. Study results and limitations: Sensitivity of roughly 88% and specificity of almost 83% were achieved when a 13-signature model separated ophthalmopathy from stable hyperthyroidism.

The authors amplified TCR beta CDR3 regions, and they did so from RNA transcripts for repertoire sequencing. The workflow started with a first-round RT-PCR run with HTBI primers and then moved on to a second-round multiplex PCR. One entry per CDR3 protein results from TCRdb running MiXCR on the multiplex PCR reads. The table lists 600,000 to 700,000 distinct CDR3 sequences, about 40% of them singletons, with more than 2.5% in the top ten. Germline V gives CDR1 SGHTA, CDR2 FQGNSA. V lost 4 bases and J lost 8; bases outside the gene matches: 11. The CDR3 length is 15 residues. Certain patients were not enrolled. These were patients with other autoimmune diseases, uncontrolled infections, pregnancy or lactation. It was on clinical symptoms, serum thyroxine, TRAb, thyroid ultrasound and orbital computed tomography that diagnosis relied. This clonotype was picked up many times. Its specificity is not known.

The specimen sequenced was peripheral blood. This TCR was recovered from an adult man with Graves' ophthalmopathy. The chain employs TRBV7-2 and TRBJ1-2, with TRBD1 matching 9 bases. Here the CDR3 DNA reads TGTGCCAGCAGCTCCTACAGGGGGCAGGAGTGGGGCTACACCTTC. Translated: CASSSYRGQEWGYTF.